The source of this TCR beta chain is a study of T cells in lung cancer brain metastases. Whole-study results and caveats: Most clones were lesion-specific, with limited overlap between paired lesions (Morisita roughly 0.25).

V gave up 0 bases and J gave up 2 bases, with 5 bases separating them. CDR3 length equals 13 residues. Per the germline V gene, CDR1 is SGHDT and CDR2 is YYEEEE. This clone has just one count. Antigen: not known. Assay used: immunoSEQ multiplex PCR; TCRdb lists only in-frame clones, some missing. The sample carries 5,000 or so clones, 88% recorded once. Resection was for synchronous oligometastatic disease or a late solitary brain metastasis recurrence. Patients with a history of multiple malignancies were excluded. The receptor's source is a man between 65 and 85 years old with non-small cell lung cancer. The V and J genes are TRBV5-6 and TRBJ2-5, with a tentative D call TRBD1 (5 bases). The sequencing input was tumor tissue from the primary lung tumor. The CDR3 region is CASSLGQQETQYF. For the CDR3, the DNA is TGTGCCAGCAGCTTGGGACAGCAAGAGACCCAGTACTTC.